One and the same sample provided the 5 T cell receptor beta chains below, sequenced in a study of beta chain features in type 1 diabetes (dated by TCRdb to the late 2010s). The receptor library was made with the immunoSEQ multiplex PCR assay. All of the isolated RNA was reverse transcribed with the High Capacity cDNA Reverse Transcription Kit, so expressed TCRB transcripts were sequenced. The immuneACCESS repertoire file appears here via TCRdb, limited to in-frame rearrangements. These files lack a portion of the clones; in checked studies, under half of the deficit traces to unresolved V genes, and the cause of the others is not known. The sample profile shows about 220,000 clones; 9.5% to 13% of them were found once. The ten largest make up 1% to 1.5% of the sample. Material: central memory CD4+ T cells from blood. These receptors were taken from a man between 18 and 35 years old in good health.

The V call is TRBV6-1, the J call TRBJ2-6; tentatively, D is TRBD2 (6 bases). With 6 bases removed from V and 0 bases from J, the gap between germline ends came to 9 bases. Germline V gives CDR1 MNHNS, CDR2 SASEGT. The CDR3 is 15 residues long. CDR3 in amino acids: CASRGGFSGANVLTF. Written as DNA, the CDR3 is TGTGCCAGCAGGGGGGGATTCTCTGGGGCCAACGTCCTGACTTTC.

This clone came up a few times. This chain connects TRBV7-9 to TRBJ2-3; D unresolved. Looked up from germline, CDR1 is SEHNR and CDR2 is FQNEAQ (reference sequence). Trimming cost V 5 bases and J 8 bases, with 11 bases left between them. The CDR3 covers 12 residues. CDR3: CASSPSTGTQYF. The CDR3 DNA follows: TGTGCCAGCAGCCCCAGTACCGGTACGCAGTATTTT.

This clone was found a few times. The chain combines TRBV10-3 with TRBJ1-1, with no clear D. From germline, CDR1 is ENHRY and CDR2 SYGVKD. V was clipped by 3 bases and J by 6 bases, with 11 bases between them. The CDR3 has 13 amino acids. The CDR3 sequence: CAISDRGKAEAFF. CDR3 coding DNA: TGTGCCATCAGTGATCGGGGAAAGGCTGAAGCTTTCTTT.

The V and J genes are TRBV30 and TRBJ1-1; 9 nucleotides match TRBD1. The CDR3 extends over 13 amino acids. CDR1 is GTSNPN and CDR2 is SVGIG in the germline V gene (reference sequence). Trimming removed 2 bases from V and 6 bases from J; junction bases left unmatched: 4. CDR3 loop: CAWSWGQGAEAFF. In DNA, the CDR3 is TGTGCCTGGAGTTGGGGACAGGGCGCTGAAGCTTTCTTT.

This clone was picked up a small number of times. The chain has TRBV30 and TRBJ2-2; unclear D gene. V lost 0 bases and J 3 bases, leaving 11 bases between the germline ends. The CDR3 loop spans 15 amino acids. Germline loops: CDR1 GTSNPN, CDR2 SVGIG (reference sequence). For the CDR3, the DNA is TGTGCCTGGAGTGTAAAAGGGCTTGACACCGGGGAGCTGTTTTTT. Translation gives CAWSVKGLDTGELFF.